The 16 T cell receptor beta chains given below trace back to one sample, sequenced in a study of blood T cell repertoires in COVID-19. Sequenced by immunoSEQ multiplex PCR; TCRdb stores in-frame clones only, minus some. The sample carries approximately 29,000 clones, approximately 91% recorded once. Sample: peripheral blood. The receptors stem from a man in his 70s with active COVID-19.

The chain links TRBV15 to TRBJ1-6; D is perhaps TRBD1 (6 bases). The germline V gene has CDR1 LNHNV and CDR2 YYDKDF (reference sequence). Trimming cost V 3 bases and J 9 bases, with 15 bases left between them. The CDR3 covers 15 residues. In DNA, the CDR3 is TGTGCCACCAGCAGGGCAGGGGTAGGGAGTTCACCCCTCCACTTT. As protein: CATSRAGVGSSPLHF.

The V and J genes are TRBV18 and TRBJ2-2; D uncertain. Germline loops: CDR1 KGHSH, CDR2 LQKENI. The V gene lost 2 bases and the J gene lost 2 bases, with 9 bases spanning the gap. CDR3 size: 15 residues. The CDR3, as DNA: TGTGCCAGCTCACCAATGACATTAAACACCGGGGAGCTGTTTTTT. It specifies CASSPMTLNTGELFF.

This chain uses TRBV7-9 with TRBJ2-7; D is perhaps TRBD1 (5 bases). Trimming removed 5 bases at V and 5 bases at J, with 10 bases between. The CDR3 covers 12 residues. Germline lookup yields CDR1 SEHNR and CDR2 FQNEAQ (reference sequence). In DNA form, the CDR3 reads TGTGCCAGCAGCCTCCAGGGTGACGAGCAGTACTTC. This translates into CASSLQGDEQYF. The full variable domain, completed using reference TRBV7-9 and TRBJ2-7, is DTGVSQNPRHKITKRGQNVTFRCDPISEHNRLYWYRQTLGQGPEFLTYFQNEAQLEKSRLLSDRFSAERPKGSFSTLEIQRTEQGDSAMYLCASSLQGDEQYFGPGTRLTVT.

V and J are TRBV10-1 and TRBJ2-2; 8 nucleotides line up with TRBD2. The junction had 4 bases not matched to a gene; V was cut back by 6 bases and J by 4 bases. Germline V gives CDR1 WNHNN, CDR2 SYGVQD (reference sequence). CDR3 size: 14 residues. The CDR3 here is CASRRGRLTGELFF. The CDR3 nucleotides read TGCGCCAGCAGACGCGGGAGGCTCACCGGGGAGCTGTTTTTT.

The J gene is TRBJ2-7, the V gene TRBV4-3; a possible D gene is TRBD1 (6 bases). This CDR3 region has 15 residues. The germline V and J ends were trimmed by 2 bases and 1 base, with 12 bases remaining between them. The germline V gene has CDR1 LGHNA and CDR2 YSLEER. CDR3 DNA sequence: TGCGCCAGCAGCCAAACGTTTAGGGGGTCCTACGAGCAGTACTTC. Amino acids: CASSQTFRGSYEQYF.

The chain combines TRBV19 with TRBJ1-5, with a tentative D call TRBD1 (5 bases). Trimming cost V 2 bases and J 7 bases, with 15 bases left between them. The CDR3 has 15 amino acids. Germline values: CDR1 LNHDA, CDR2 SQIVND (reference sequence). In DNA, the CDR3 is TGTGCCAGTAGTATAACGAGAGTGCGGGGCCAGCCCCAGCATTTT. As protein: CASSITRVRGQPQHF.

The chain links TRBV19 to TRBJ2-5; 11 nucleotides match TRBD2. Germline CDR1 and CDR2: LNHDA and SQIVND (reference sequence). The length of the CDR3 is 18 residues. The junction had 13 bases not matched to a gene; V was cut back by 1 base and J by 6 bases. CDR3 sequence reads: CASSIGVAGGPLVKTQYF. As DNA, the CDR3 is TGTGCCAGTAGTATAGGGGTAGCGGGGGGGCCCCTCGTTAAGACCCAGTACTTC.

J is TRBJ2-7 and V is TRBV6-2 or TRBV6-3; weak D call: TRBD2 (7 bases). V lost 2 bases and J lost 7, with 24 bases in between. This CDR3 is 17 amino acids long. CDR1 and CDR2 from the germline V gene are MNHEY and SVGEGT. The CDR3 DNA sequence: TGTGCCAGCAGTTACCCATCGGGGGGCAGGGGACGTGGTGAGCAGTACTTC. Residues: CASSYPSGGRGRGEQYF.

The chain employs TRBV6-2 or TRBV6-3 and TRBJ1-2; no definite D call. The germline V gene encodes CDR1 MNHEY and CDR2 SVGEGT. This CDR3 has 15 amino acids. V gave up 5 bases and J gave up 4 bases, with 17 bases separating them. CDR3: CASSPHRGMGYGYTF. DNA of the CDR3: TGTGCCAGCAGTCCCCATCGGGGAATGGGCTATGGCTACACCTTC.

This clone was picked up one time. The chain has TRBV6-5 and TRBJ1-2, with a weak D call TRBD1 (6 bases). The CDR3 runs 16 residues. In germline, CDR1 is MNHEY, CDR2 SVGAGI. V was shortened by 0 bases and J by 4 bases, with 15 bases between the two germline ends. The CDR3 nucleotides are TGTGCCAGCAGTTACTCGACGACAGGATTGGGCTATGGCTACACCTTC. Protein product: CASSYSTTGLGYGYTF.

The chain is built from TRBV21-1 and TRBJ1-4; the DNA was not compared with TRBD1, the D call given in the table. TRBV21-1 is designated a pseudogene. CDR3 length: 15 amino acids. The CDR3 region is CASSKGGPTNEKLFF. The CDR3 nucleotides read TGTGCCAGCAGCAAAGGGGGGCCAACTAATGAAAAACTGTTTTTT.

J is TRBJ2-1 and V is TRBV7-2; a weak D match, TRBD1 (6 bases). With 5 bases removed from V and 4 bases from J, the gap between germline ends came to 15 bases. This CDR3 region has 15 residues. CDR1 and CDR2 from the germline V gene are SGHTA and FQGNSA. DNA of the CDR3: TGTGCCAGCAGCCACCAGGGGCGGACGTACAATGAGCAGTTCTTC. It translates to CASSHQGRTYNEQFF.

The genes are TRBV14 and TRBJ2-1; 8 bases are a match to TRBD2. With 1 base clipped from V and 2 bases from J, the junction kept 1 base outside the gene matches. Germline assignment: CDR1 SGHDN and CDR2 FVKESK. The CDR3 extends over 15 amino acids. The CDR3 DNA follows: TGTGCCAGCAGCCAAGCGGGAGGGCCCTACAATGAGCAGTTCTTC. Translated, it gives CASSQAGGPYNEQFF. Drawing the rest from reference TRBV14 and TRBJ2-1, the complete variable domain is EAGVTQFPSHSVIEKGQTVTLRCDPISGHDNLYWYRRVMGKEIKFLLHFVKESKQDESGMPNNRFLAERTGGTYSTLKVQPAELEDSGVYFCASSQAGGPYNEQFFGPGTRLTVL.

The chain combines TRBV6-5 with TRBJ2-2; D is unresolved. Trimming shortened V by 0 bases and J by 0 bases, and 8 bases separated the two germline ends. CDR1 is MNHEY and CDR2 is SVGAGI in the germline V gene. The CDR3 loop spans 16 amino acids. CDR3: CASSYSAGANTGELFF. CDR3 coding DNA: TGTGCCAGCAGTTACTCGGCAGGTGCGAACACCGGGGAGCTGTTTTTT.

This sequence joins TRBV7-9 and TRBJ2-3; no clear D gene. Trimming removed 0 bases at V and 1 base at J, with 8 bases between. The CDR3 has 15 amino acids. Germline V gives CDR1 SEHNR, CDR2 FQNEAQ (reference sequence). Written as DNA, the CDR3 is TGTGCCAGCAGCTTAGCGCAGTCTGGCACAGATACGCAGTATTTT. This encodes CASSLAQSGTDTQYF.

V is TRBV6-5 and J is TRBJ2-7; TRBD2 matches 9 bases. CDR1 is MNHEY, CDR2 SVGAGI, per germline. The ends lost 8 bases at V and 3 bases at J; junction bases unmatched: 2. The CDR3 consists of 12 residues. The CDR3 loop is CASGTSFYEQYF. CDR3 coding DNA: TGTGCCAGCGGGACTAGCTTCTACGAGCAGTACTTC.